The source of this TCR beta chain is a study of cytomegalovirus exposure and HLA in healthy donors. Germline assignment: CDR1 LNHDA and CDR2 SQIVND (reference sequence). The CDR3 has 15 amino acids. Trimming took 6 bases from V and 2 from J; bases not matched to a gene: 7. PCR primers comprised 60 Vbeta and 13 Jbeta primers. Clones were read by immunoSEQ multiplex PCR, and TCRdb kept only the in-frame ones, dropping some. The table has about 150,000 clones, roughly 71% seen once. This TCR came from a man aged 30-40 years in good health and CMV-seronegative. The chain uses TRBV19 and TRBJ2-3, with 8 positions matching TRBD1. The sample taken for sequencing was PBMCs. The CDR3 DNA follows: TGTGCCAGTAGGGGACAGGACGTTTTCACAGATACGCAGTATTTT. Amino acids: CASRGQDVFTDTQYF.